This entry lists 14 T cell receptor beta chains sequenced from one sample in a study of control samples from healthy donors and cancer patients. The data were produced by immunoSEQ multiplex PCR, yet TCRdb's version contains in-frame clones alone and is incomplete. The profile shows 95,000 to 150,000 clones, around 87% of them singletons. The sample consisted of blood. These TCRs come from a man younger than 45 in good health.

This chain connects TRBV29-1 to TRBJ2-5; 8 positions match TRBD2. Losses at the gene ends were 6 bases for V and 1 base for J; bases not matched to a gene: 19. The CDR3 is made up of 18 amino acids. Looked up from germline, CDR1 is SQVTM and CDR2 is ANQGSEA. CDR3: CSVENRIEGGGLQETQYF. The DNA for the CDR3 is TGCAGCGTCGAAAACCGGATTGAAGGCGGGGGGCTCCAAGAGACCCAGTACTTC.

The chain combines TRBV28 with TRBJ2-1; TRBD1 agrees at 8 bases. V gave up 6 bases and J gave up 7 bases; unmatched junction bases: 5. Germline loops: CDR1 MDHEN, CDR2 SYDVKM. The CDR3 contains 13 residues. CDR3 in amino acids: CASRGQGRNEQFF. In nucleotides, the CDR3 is TGTGCCAGCAGAGGACAGGGTAGGAATGAGCAGTTCTTC.

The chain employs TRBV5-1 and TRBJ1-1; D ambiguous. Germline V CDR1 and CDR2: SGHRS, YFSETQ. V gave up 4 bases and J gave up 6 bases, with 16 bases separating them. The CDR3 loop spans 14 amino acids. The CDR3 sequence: CASSRGANNAEAFF. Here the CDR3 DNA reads TGCGCCAGCAGCCGGGGTGCGAATAACGCTGAAGCTTTCTTT.

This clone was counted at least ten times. The CDR3 DNA reads as TGCAGCGCCCAGAGGGAGGATATGCCCCAGCATTTT. Its protein is CSAQREDMPQHF. This chain uses TRBV29-1 with TRBJ1-5, with D unresolved. Germline V CDR1 and CDR2: SQVTM, ANQGSEA. The V gene lost 7 bases and the J gene lost 9 bases, with 16 bases spanning the gap. The CDR3 spans 12 residues.

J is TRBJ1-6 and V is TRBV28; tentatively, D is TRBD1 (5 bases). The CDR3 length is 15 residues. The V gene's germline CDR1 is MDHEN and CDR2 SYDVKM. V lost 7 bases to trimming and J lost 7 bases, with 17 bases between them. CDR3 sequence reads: CASTSPGRTNSPLHF. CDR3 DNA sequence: TGTGCCAGCACCTCTCCGGGACGGACGAATTCACCCCTCCACTTT.

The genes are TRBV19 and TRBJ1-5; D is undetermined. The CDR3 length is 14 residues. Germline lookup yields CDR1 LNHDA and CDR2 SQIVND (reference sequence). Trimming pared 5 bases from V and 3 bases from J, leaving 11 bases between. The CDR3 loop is CASSPIQVNQPQHF. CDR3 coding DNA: TGTGCCAGTAGTCCGATTCAAGTCAATCAGCCCCAGCATTTT.

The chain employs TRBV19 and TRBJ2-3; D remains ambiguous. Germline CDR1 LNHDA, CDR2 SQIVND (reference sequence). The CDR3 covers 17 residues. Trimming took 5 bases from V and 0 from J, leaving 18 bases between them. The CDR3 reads CASSLSSSHYSTDTQYF. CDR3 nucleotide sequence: TGTGCCAGTAGTCTGTCGTCTTCCCACTACAGCACAGATACGCAGTATTTT.

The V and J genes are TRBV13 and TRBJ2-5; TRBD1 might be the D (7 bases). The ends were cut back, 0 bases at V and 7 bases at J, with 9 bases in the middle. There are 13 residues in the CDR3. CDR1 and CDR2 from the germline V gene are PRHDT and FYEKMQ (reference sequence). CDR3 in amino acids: CASSLGQGGTQYF. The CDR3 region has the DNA TGTGCCAGCAGCTTAGGCCAGGGGGGGACCCAGTACTTC.

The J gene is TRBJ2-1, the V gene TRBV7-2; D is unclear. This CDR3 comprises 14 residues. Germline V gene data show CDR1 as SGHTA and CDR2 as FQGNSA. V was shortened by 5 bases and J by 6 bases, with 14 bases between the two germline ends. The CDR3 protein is CASSLGLVGNEQFF. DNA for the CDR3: TGTGCCAGCAGCCTCGGCCTGGTAGGCAATGAGCAGTTCTTC.

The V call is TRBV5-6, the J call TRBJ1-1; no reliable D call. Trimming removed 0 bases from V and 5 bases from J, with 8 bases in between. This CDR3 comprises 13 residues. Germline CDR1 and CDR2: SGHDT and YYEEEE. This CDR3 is CASSLEPSTEAFF. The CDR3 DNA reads TGTGCCAGCAGCTTGGAACCATCTACTGAAGCTTTCTTT.

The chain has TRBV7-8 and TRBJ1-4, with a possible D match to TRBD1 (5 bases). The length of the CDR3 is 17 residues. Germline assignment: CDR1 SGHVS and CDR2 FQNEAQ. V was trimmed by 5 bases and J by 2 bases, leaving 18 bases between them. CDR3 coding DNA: TGTGCCAGCAGCCTAGGAAGGGGCTCGGGGACTAATGAAAAACTGTTTTTT. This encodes CASSLGRGSGTNEKLFF.

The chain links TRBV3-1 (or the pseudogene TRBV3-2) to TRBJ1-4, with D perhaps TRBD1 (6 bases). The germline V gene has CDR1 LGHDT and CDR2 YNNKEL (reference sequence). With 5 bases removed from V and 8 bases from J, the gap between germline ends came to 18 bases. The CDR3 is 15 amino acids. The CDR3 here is CASSYSTGSGEKLFF. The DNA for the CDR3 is TGTGCCAGCAGCTACTCAACAGGGTCTGGAGAAAAACTGTTTTTT.

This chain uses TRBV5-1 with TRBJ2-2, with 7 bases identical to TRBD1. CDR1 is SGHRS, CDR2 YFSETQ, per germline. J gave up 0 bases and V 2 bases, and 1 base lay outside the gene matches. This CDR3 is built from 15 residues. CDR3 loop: CASSLGTANTGELFF. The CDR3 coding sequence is TGCGCCAGCAGCTTAGGGACAGCGAACACCGGGGAGCTGTTTTTT.

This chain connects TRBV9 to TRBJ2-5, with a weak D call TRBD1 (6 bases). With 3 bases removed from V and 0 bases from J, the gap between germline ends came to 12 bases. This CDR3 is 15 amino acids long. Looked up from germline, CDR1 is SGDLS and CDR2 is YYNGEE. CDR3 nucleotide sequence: TGTGCCAGCAGCGCGGGAAGGACAGACCAAGAGACCCAGTACTTC. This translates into CASSAGRTDQETQYF.